This T cell receptor (beta chain) was recovered during a study of blood T cell repertoires in COVID-19. About the research overall: The samples span acute and convalescent COVID-19 from the United States, Italy and Spain.

The repertoire was sequenced with immunoSEQ multiplex PCR; TCRdb's copy has only in-frame clones and lacks some. Among 150,000 to 200,000 clones listed, approximately 78% were seen once. CDR3 size: 13 residues. Trimming cost V 5 bases and J 4 bases; bases outside gene matches: 4. Germline V gene sequence: CDR1 MNHEY, CDR2 SMNVEV (reference sequence). Researchers sorted participants into cohorts using their self-reported clinical history. Source material: PBMCs or T cells enriched from blood (not recorded which). This chain uses TRBV27 with TRBJ1-2, with 7 bases lining up with TRBD1. The clonotype originates from a woman between 50 and 59 years old who had recovered from COVID-19. The CDR3 reads CASSLGTAYGYTF. CDR3 sequence (DNA): TGTGCCAGCAGTCTCGGGACAGCCTATGGCTACACCTTC.